The present TCR beta chain was sequenced within a study of cytomegalovirus exposure and HLA in healthy donors. Study-level background: It was reported in a later analysis that the same platform had been used for the 90 to 150 validation repertoires as for the approximately 670 first-cohort repertoires.

Profiling relied on immunoSEQ multiplex PCR, and the TCRdb table lists in-frame clones only, not all of them. Among over 150,000 clones listed, around 82% were seen once. Comment on this clone: The antigen remains undetermined.

Whole-study results and caveats: Some public TCRs appeared in many individuals, while most sequences were rare. The study put about 180 TCR beta chains on its list as cytomegalovirus-associated. Three chains linked to CMV were shown in vitro to be specific for CMV antigens.

This receptor was identified in a woman between 18 and 29 years old in good health and CMV-seropositive. The sample was PBMCs.

This chain's CDR3 is CASSRKTGHYEQYF. The CDR3 region has the DNA TGCGCCAGCAGTCGGAAGACAGGACACTACGAGCAGTACTTC. The V gene is TRBV5-1, the J gene TRBJ2-7; maybe TRBD1 (6 bases). Trimming took off 5 bases at V and 3 bases at J, with 15 bases between the two ends. This CDR3 contains 14 residues. Looked up from germline, CDR1 is SGHRS and CDR2 is YFSETQ.